These 22 T cell receptor beta chains originate from one sample sequenced in a study of blood T cell repertoires in COVID-19. Assay used: immunoSEQ multiplex PCR; TCRdb lists only in-frame clones, some missing. The table shows more than 400,000 clones, with around 91% occurring only once. Sequenced input: PBMCs or T cells enriched from blood (not recorded which). The receptors shown here come from a man younger than 35 who had recovered from COVID-19.

This chain connects TRBV9 to TRBJ2-2; no clear D. Germline assignment: CDR1 SGDLS and CDR2 YYNGEE. CDR3 size: 15 residues. V dropped 4 bases and J dropped 2 bases, with 12 bases sitting between them. CDR3 in amino acids: CASSPRGGNTGELFF. DNA for the CDR3: TGTGCCAGCAGCCCTCGTGGCGGAAACACCGGGGAGCTGTTTTTT. The variable domain in full, with the rest retrieved from reference TRBV9 and TRBJ2-2, is DSGVTQTPKHLITATGQRVTLRCSPRSGDLSVYWYQQSLDQGLQFLIQYYNGEERAKGNILERFSAQQFPDLHSELNLSSLELGDSALYFCASSPRGGNTGELFFGEGSRLTVL.

DNA for the CDR3: TGCGCCAGCAGCCGCCCGGACAGGGATAACTATGGCTACACCTTC. Its translation is CASSRPDRDNYGYTF. J is TRBJ1-2 and V is TRBV4-1; 8 bases fit TRBD1. With V trimmed by 4 bases and J by 1 base, 5 bases remained unmatched. The CDR3 consists of 15 residues. Germline CDR1 reads MGHRA; CDR2 reads YSYEKL.

This clone turned up a few times. The chain couples TRBV29-1 to TRBJ1-1, with D possibly TRBD1 on 5 matching bases. Looked up from germline, CDR1 is SQVTM and CDR2 is ANQGSEA. The CDR3 runs 12 residues. V lost 4 bases and J lost 5, with 11 bases in between. The CDR3 is CSVVQGGTEAFF. Written as DNA, the CDR3 is TGCAGCGTTGTTCAGGGAGGAACTGAAGCTTTCTTT.

The rearrangement links TRBV6-2 or TRBV6-3 to TRBJ2-3; 10 nucleotides align to TRBD1. The trim removed 5 bases at V and 3 bases at J, leaving 2 bases unmatched. CDR3 length: 14 residues. Germline-derived CDR1 and CDR2 are MNHEY and SVGEGT. This CDR3 reads CASSDRGRTDTQYF. For the CDR3, the DNA is TGTGCCAGCAGTGACAGGGGGCGAACAGATACGCAGTATTTT.

The chain joins TRBV27 to TRBJ1-5; 7 bases line up with TRBD1. Losses at the gene ends were 3 bases for V and 5 bases for J; bases not matched to a gene: 4. The CDR3 spans 14 residues. Germline V gives CDR1 MNHEY, CDR2 SMNVEV (reference sequence). Here the CDR3 DNA reads TGTGCCAGCAGTTTGACAGGGCCCCATCAGCCCCAGCATTTT. It translates to CASSLTGPHQPQHF.

The chain has TRBV29-1 and TRBJ2-2; 8 positions agree with TRBD2. J lost 4 bases, V lost 7 bases, and 2 bases had no gene match. Germline CDR1 and CDR2: SQVTM and ANQGSEA. This CDR3 is built from 12 residues. The CDR3: CSAGGATGELFF. The CDR3, as DNA: TGCAGCGCCGGGGGGGCCACCGGGGAGCTGTTTTTT.

Worth noting for this clone: Other nucleotide sequences from this sample produce the same CDR3. J is TRBJ1-1 and V is TRBV9; 7 bases map to TRBD1. There are 15 residues in the CDR3. Losses at the gene ends were 3 bases for V and 1 base for J; bases not matched to a gene: 6. CDR1 SGDLS and CDR2 YYNGEE come from the germline V gene. For the CDR3, the DNA is TGTGCCAGCAGCGCCCGACAGGGCCGGAACACTGAAGCTTTCTTT. Its protein product is CASSARQGRNTEAFF.

The genes are TRBV30 and TRBJ1-1, with D uncertain. The germline V and J ends were trimmed by 1 base and 3 bases, with 6 bases remaining between them. This CDR3 spans 12 amino acids. Germline V gene lookup returns CDR1 GTSNPN and CDR2 SVGIG (reference sequence). The DNA for the CDR3 is TGTGCCTGGAGTGGAGCGGACACTGAAGCTTTCTTT. Translating gives CAWSGADTEAFF.

In nucleotides, the CDR3 is TGTGCCAGTAACCCCAGGGGGCGCACAGATACGCAGTATTTT. It codes for CASNPRGRTDTQYF. The rearrangement links TRBV19 to TRBJ2-3, with TRBD1 matching over 8 bases. Germline V gives CDR1 LNHDA, CDR2 SQIVND (reference sequence). The CDR3 runs to 14 residues. V was pared by 7 bases and J by 1 base, with 4 bases of the junction left unmatched.

J is TRBJ1-1 and V is TRBV10-3; 7 bases are shared with TRBD1. This CDR3 contains 13 residues. Germline values: CDR1 ENHRY, CDR2 SYGVKD. With V trimmed by 8 bases and J by 7 bases, 10 bases remained unmatched. The CDR3 DNA follows: TGTGCCATCGGCGGGACAGCTAGTAGTGAAGCTTTCTTT. Translated, it gives CAIGGTASSEAFF.

With respect to this clone: Other DNA variants within this sample encode the same CDR3. This chain uses TRBV9 with TRBJ1-3; D possibly corresponds to TRBD1 (6 bases). V gave up 0 bases and J gave up 0 bases, with 7 bases separating them. The germline V gene has CDR1 SGDLS and CDR2 YYNGEE. The CDR3 has 15 amino acids. DNA of the CDR3: TGTGCCAGCAGCGTAGAGGGGGTCTCTGGAAACACCATATATTTT. This translates into CASSVEGVSGNTIYF.

This chain uses TRBV27 with TRBJ1-5; D gene unclear. Germline V gene lookup returns CDR1 MNHEY and CDR2 SMNVEV (reference sequence). Between the trimmed V and J ends, which lost 6 bases and 1 base, there was a span of 10 bases. This CDR3 has 14 amino acids. DNA for the CDR3: TGTGCCAGCAGGGGAGGTCGGAGCAATCAGCCCCAGCATTTT. It is translated as CASRGGRSNQPQHF.

The chain couples TRBV7-9 to TRBJ1-5; TRBD1 aligns across 7 bases. The CDR3 consists of 13 residues. Looked up from germline, CDR1 is SEHNR and CDR2 is FQNEAQ (reference sequence). Unmatched junction bases numbered 1, after V lost 3 bases and J lost 5 bases. The CDR3 DNA reads as TGTGCCAGCAGCTTTCAGGGGGATCAGCCCCAGCATTTT. Translating gives CASSFQGDQPQHF. Variable domain in full (rest from reference TRBV7-9 and TRBJ1-5): DTGVSQNPRHKITKRGQNVTFRCDPISEHNRLYWYRQTLGQGPEFLTYFQNEAQLEKSRLLSDRFSAERPKGSFSTLEIQRTEQGDSAMYLCASSFQGDQPQHFGDGTRLSIL.

The chain's CDR3 is CASSYRTANQPQHF. As DNA, the CDR3 is TGTGCCAGCAGTTATCGTACAGCAAATCAGCCCCAGCATTTT. This sequence joins TRBV6-6 and TRBJ1-5, with D hard to call. Germline CDR1 MNHNY, CDR2 SVGAGI (reference sequence). Between the trimmed V and J ends, which lost 3 bases and 4 bases, there was a span of 10 bases. The CDR3 consists of 14 residues.

The chain recombines TRBV2 with TRBJ1-1; maybe TRBD1 (6 bases). CDR3 size: 15 residues. Germline V gene sequence: CDR1 SNHLY, CDR2 FYNNEI. Between the trimmed V and J ends, which lost 7 bases and 5 bases, there was a span of 20 bases. DNA of the CDR3: TGTGCCAGCACCGACCTGACAGGTGGGTGGACTGAAGCTTTCTTT. Translation: CASTDLTGGWTEAFF.

This rearrangement joins TRBV11-2 to TRBJ2-7; D may be TRBD2 (5 bases). There are 17 residues in the CDR3. From germline, CDR1 is SGHAT and CDR2 FQNNGV. V shed 2 bases and J shed 2 bases, with 19 bases lying between them. CDR3 amino acids: CASSLTSGGRITYEQYF. The CDR3 DNA sequence: TGTGCCAGCAGCTTAACGTCCGGAGGCAGGATCACCTACGAGCAGTACTTC.

J is TRBJ1-1 and V is TRBV18; D is unclear. The CDR3 extends over 14 amino acids. Between the trimmed V and J ends, which lost 2 bases and 1 base, there was a span of 8 bases. CDR1 KGHSH and CDR2 LQKENI come from the germline V gene. The CDR3 here is CASSPFTSNTEAFF. In nucleotides, the CDR3 is TGTGCCAGCTCACCATTTACATCGAACACTGAAGCTTTCTTT.

The V and J genes are TRBV4-1 and TRBJ1-2; perhaps TRBD1 as D (5 bases). The CDR3 is made up of 15 amino acids. The germline CDR1 and CDR2 sequences are MGHRA and YSYEKL. V was shortened by 0 bases and J by 4 bases, with 12 bases between the two germline ends. CDR3 sequence reads: CASSQEGIGAYGYTF. Here the CDR3 DNA reads TGCGCCAGCAGCCAAGAAGGGATAGGGGCCTATGGCTACACCTTC.

The rearrangement joins TRBV27 to TRBJ2-1; 8 bases are a match to TRBD2. V was clipped by 0 bases and J by 4 bases; unmatched bases: 8. Germline assignment: CDR1 MNHEY and CDR2 SMNVEV (reference sequence). This CDR3 has 17 residues. The CDR3 bases are TGTGCCAGCAGTTTATCGGGGGGAGCGGGAGCTTACAATGAGCAGTTCTTC. Amino acids: CASSLSGGAGAYNEQFF.

The V call is TRBV11-2, the J call TRBJ1-1, with 8 bases aligning to TRBD1. Germline assignment: CDR1 SGHAT and CDR2 FQNNGV. The V gene end was trimmed by 1 base and the J gene end by 11 bases; junction bases not matched to a gene: 15. This CDR3 comprises 16 residues. CDR3 in DNA: TGTGCCAGCAGCTTAGGCCTGGGGACAGGCGAATTCCGGGCTTTCTTT. This gives the protein CASSLGLGTGEFRAFF.

This clone was picked up one time. This chain connects TRBV6-5 to TRBJ1-1; 8 nucleotides match TRBD1. The CDR3 consists of 15 residues. V was pared by 5 bases and J by 1 base, with 6 bases of the junction left unmatched. The germline gives CDR1 MNHEY, CDR2 SVGAGI. Here the CDR3 DNA reads TGTGCCAGCAGTAAGACAGGGGCGCCGAACACTGAAGCTTTCTTT. It codes for CASSKTGAPNTEAFF.

The chain is built from TRBV5-1 and TRBJ2-7; 10 positions match TRBD1. V shed 7 bases, J shed 2 bases, and the junction held 0 bases outside the gene matches. The length of the CDR3 is 12 residues. Germline assignment: CDR1 SGHRS and CDR2 YFSETQ. This CDR3 is CASGQGAYEQYF. Here the CDR3 DNA reads TGCGCCAGCGGACAGGGGGCCTACGAGCAGTACTTC. Looking up the rest from reference TRBV5-1 and TRBJ2-7 gives the full variable domain: KAGVTQTPRYLIKTRGQQVTLSCSPISGHRSVSWYQQTPGQGLQFLFEYFSETQRNKGNFPGRFSGRQFSNSRSEMNVSTLELGDSALYLCASGQGAYEQYFGPGTRLTVT.